The 29 T cell receptor beta chains below all came from one sample that was sequenced in a study of T cell repertoires in cytomegalovirus infection. TCRdb fed the reads into MiXCR, producing one record per CDR3 protein. The sample yields 630,000 or so distinct CDR3 sequences, approximately 24% seen once. The sequencing input was CD8+ T cells from PBMCs. These receptors all come from a human donor in good health (CMV status not recorded). Some clones in this sample may be carry-over from other donors' samples.

This clonotype was recorded only once. This may be a read error: a much more frequent sequence differs by one nucleotide. The chain combines TRBV6-2 or TRBV6-3 with TRBJ1-1; no firm D call. CDR3 size: 13 residues. Germline CDR1 is MNHEY and CDR2 is SVGEGT. The CDR3 loop reads CANSYMENTEAFF. The CDR3 DNA is TGTGCCAACAGTTACATGGAGAACACTGAAGCTTTCTTT.

This clonotype was seen repeatedly, ten times or more. V usage is TRBV7-8 and J usage is TRBJ2-7; TRBD2 matches 8 bases. The ends lost 1 base at V and 5 bases at J; junction bases unmatched: 7. The length of the CDR3 is 15 residues. The germline CDR1 and CDR2 sequences are SGHVS and FQNEAQ. The CDR3 sequence is CASSLGLAYKDEQYF. For the CDR3, the DNA is TGTGCCAGCAGCTTAGGACTAGCGTACAAGGACGAGCAGTACTTC.

This clonotype was counted ten times or more. The J gene is TRBJ1-2, the V gene TRBV7-2; D ambiguous. V was pared by 1 base and J by 2 bases, with 14 bases between. The CDR3 covers 16 residues. The germline gives CDR1 SGHTA, CDR2 FQGNSA. CDR3 protein: CASSLESASSNYGYTF. CDR3 nucleotides: TGTGCCAGCAGCTTAGAATCGGCCAGTTCAAACTATGGCTACACCTTC. The variable domain in full, with the rest retrieved from reference TRBV7-2 and TRBJ1-2, is GAGVSQSPSNKVTEKGKDVELRCDPISGHTALYWYRQSLGQGLEFLIYFQGNSAPDKSGLPSDRFSAERTGGSVSTLTIQRTQQEDSAVYLCASSLESASSNYGYTFGSGTRLTVV.

The chain links TRBV29-1 to TRBJ2-7; no reliable D call. V lost 8 bases and J lost 7, with 18 bases in between. The CDR3 covers 12 residues. Germline assignment: CDR1 SQVTM and CDR2 ANQGSEA. The CDR3 is CSHGPGPQEQYF. In DNA form, the CDR3 reads TGCAGCCATGGTCCAGGCCCCCAGGAGCAGTACTTC.

The table lists this clonotype with many counts. V usage is TRBV7-2 and J usage is TRBJ2-3; 13 nucleotides line up with TRBD2. The length of the CDR3 is 17 residues. J lost 2 bases, V lost 5 bases, and 7 bases had no gene match. CDR1 and CDR2 from the germline V gene are SGHTA and FQGNSA. The CDR3 sequence: CASSLRLAGGPTDTQYF. DNA of the CDR3: TGTGCCAGCAGCCTTCGACTAGCGGGGGGACCCACAGATACGCAGTATTTT.

This clonotype was seen repeatedly, ten times or more. The V call is TRBV11-2, the J call TRBJ2-5; possibly TRBD2 for D (5 bases). Germline V gene lookup returns CDR1 SGHAT and CDR2 FQNNGV. This CDR3 comprises 15 residues. The V gene lost 5 bases and the J gene lost 1 base, with 14 bases spanning the gap. CDR3 in amino acids: CASSEGASSQETQYF. The CDR3 DNA sequence: TGTGCCAGCAGCGAGGGAGCTAGCAGCCAAGAGACCCAGTACTTC.

The V gene is TRBV14, the J gene TRBJ2-1, with D perhaps matching TRBD1 or TRBD2 (6 bases each). V gave up 4 bases and J gave up 8 bases, with 18 bases separating them. The CDR3 covers 15 residues. From germline, CDR1 is SGHDN and CDR2 FVKESK. The CDR3 reads CASSLLGGPIHEQFF. In DNA form, the CDR3 reads TGTGCCAGCAGCCTCCTAGGGGGGCCTATACATGAGCAGTTCTTC.

J is TRBJ2-1 and V is TRBV20-1; D might be TRBD1 or TRBD2, each matching 5 bases. From germline, CDR1 is DFQATT and CDR2 SNEGSKA (reference sequence). V dropped 5 bases and J dropped 7 bases, with 12 bases sitting between them. The CDR3 has 12 residues. CDR3: CSAGGPGNEQFF. CDR3 nucleotides: TGCAGTGCTGGGGGACCGGGGAATGAGCAGTTCTTC.

There are a few counts of this clonotype. The rearrangement joins TRBV7-9 to TRBJ1-1, with D perhaps TRBD1 (5 bases). CDR1 and CDR2 (germline): SEHNR, FQNEAQ (reference sequence). The length of the CDR3 is 14 residues. V was pared by 8 bases and J by 5 bases, with 18 bases between. CDR3 in amino acids: CASSGRGMVTEAFF. The CDR3 DNA follows: TGTGCCAGCTCCGGACGGGGGATGGTGACTGAAGCTTTCTTT. Full variable domain (outside the CDR3, taken from reference TRBV7-9 and TRBJ1-1): DTGVSQNPRHKITKRGQNVTFRCDPISEHNRLYWYRQTLGQGPEFLTYFQNEAQLEKSRLLSDRFSAERPKGSFSTLEIQRTEQGDSAMYLCASSGRGMVTEAFFGQGTRLTVV.

This clonotype has at least ten counts. The chain employs TRBV28 and TRBJ2-7; D not certain. Trimming cost V 6 bases and J 2 bases, with 11 bases left between them. Germline V gene data show CDR1 as MDHEN and CDR2 as SYDVKM. This CDR3 is built from 13 residues. CDR3 sequence reads: CASSPGGPYEQYV. For the CDR3, the DNA is TGTGCCAGCAGCCCCGGTGGACCCTACGAGCAGTACGTC.

The rearrangement uses TRBV9 and TRBJ2-2, with 9 bases identical to TRBD2. The CDR3 loop spans 16 amino acids. V was clipped by 0 bases and J by 4 bases; unmatched bases: 4. CDR1 is SGDLS, CDR2 YYNGEE, per germline. CDR3 protein: CASSVGWTSATGELFF. DNA for the CDR3: TGTGCCAGCAGCGTAGGATGGACTAGCGCCACCGGGGAGCTGTTTTTT.

In regard to this clonotype: A clone one base away is much larger, so this may be a read error. The gene calls are TRBV6-8 and TRBJ2-7; 8 bases align to TRBD1. The CDR3 is made up of 14 amino acids. CDR1 and CDR2 from the germline V gene are MNHGY and SAAAGT. The DNA for the CDR3 is TGTGCCGGCAGTTTACGACAGGGGACCTACGAGCAGTACGTC. Translated: CAGSLRQGTYEQYV.

About this clonotype: Just one base apart from a much larger clone, this may be a read error. This chain's CDR3 is CASSLEADVNTEVFF. The CDR3 DNA sequence: TGTGCCAGCAGCTTAGAAGCCGATGTGAACACTGAAGTTTTCTTT. This rearrangement joins TRBV7-6 to TRBJ1-1; D not certain. This CDR3 is 15 amino acids long. Germline V gives CDR1 SGHVS, CDR2 FNYEAQ.

On this clonotype itself: One junction end does not reproduce the germline sequence, and a read error may be involved. This CDR3 is CASSESETGVDF. CDR3 nucleotide sequence: TGCGCCAGCAGTGAGTCGGAGACAGGTGTGGACTTC. The chain employs TRBV10-2 and TRBJ2-7; D is perhaps TRBD1 (6 bases). The germline gives CDR1 WSHSY, CDR2 SAAADI. There are 12 residues in the CDR3.

This sequence joins TRBV2 and TRBJ2-7, with D unclear. V was trimmed by 7 bases and J by 0 bases, leaving 16 bases between them. The germline gives CDR1 SNHLY, CDR2 FYNNEI. This CDR3 is 15 amino acids long. CDR3 DNA sequence: TGTGCCAGCACCTCCGGGCGGCCGGGCTCCTACGAGCAGTACGTC. This codes for CASTSGRPGSYEQYV.

This clonotype was picked up many times. This chain joins TRBV12-3 or TRBV12-4 and TRBJ2-5; D uncertain. The CDR3 is 16 amino acids. The V gene lost 4 bases and the J gene lost 3 bases, with 18 bases spanning the gap. CDR3: CASSSHLAYLEETQYF. As DNA, the CDR3 is TGTGCCAGCAGTTCCCACCTTGCCTACCTTGAAGAGACCCAGTACTTC.

Turning to this clonotype: A clone one base away is much larger, so this may be a read error. The V and J genes are TRBV7-2 and TRBJ2-7, with 8 bases matching TRBD1. CDR1 SGHTA and CDR2 FQGNSA come from the germline V gene. This CDR3 spans 13 amino acids. CDR3 sequence: CASSQYRGSEHYV. The CDR3 region has the DNA TGTGCCAGCAGCCAATACAGGGGGAGCGAGCATTACGTC.

The chain joins TRBV28 to TRBJ2-7, with 10 nucleotides matching TRBD1. There are 15 residues in the CDR3. V was pared by 3 bases and J by 5 bases, with 7 bases of the junction left unmatched. Germline V gene lookup returns CDR1 MDHEN and CDR2 SYDVKM. In DNA form, the CDR3 reads TGTGCCAGCAGTTTTCGGGACAGGGGCCTCGACGAGCAGTACGTC. This sequence encodes CASSFRDRGLDEQYV.

This clonotype was recorded a few times. The junction differs from germline at one of its ends, possibly a read error. The chain employs TRBV19 and TRBJ1-6, with D uncertain. Germline assignment: CDR1 LNHDA and CDR2 SQIVND (reference sequence). CDR3 length equals 12 residues. CDR3 nucleotides: TGTGTCAGTCACATGGGAAATTCACCCCTCCACTTT. Encoded protein: CVSHMGNSPLHF.

A word on this clonotype: One base away lies a much larger clone, so this may be a sequencing read error. V usage is TRBV7-9 and J usage is TRBJ2-1; 13 bases agree with TRBD2. The CDR3 consists of 14 residues. Germline CDR1 is SEHNR and CDR2 is FQNEAQ (reference sequence). The CDR3 DNA sequence: TGTACCAGCAGCTCCGGGACTAGCGGGATTGAGCAGTTCTTC. Encoded protein: CTSSSGTSGIEQFF.

DNA for the CDR3: TGTGCCAGCAGCCACGAGGAGTACGAGCAGTACTTC. The encoded protein is CASSHEEYEQYF. V usage is TRBV3-1 and J usage is TRBJ2-7; D ambiguous. The CDR3 length is 12 residues. CDR1 is LGHDT, CDR2 YNNKEL, per germline (reference sequence). The V and J ends lost 3 bases and 4 bases respectively, with 7 bases between them.

This clonotype came up many times. This rearrangement joins TRBV7-2 to TRBJ1-2, with D possibly TRBD1 on 6 matching bases. In germline, CDR1 is SGHTA, CDR2 FQGNSA. This CDR3 is 14 amino acids long. V lost 5 bases, J lost 4 bases, and 14 bases lay in between. The CDR3 region has the DNA TGTGCCAGCAGCCTCCCGGGACAAGTCTATGGCTACACCTTC. This encodes CASSLPGQVYGYTF.

This clonotype has a count of ten or more. The J gene is TRBJ2-1, the V gene TRBV7-8; TRBD2 might be the D (7 bases). The V and J ends lost 1 base and 13 bases respectively, with 20 bases between them. Germline V CDR1 and CDR2: SGHVS, FQNEAQ. The CDR3 is 15 residues long. The CDR3 DNA is TGTGCCAGCAGCTTAGGGAGGGGGGGCCCTTTATTTCAGTTCTTC. Its protein product is CASSLGRGGPLFQFF.

The chain has TRBV29-1 and TRBJ1-1, with D unclear. CDR3 length equals 13 residues. Germline values: CDR1 SQVTM, CDR2 ANQGSEA. Deletions cut 0 bases from V and 0 bases from J, with 5 bases between. CDR3 bases: TGCAGCGTTGAAGATCCCCTGAACACTGAAGCTTTCTTT. It specifies CSVEDPLNTEAFF.

In its sample, this clonotype was seen a few times. V gene TRBV6-4 combines with J gene TRBJ1-1; no clear D. Trimming took off 3 bases at V and 2 bases at J, with 7 bases between the two ends. The CDR3 covers 13 residues. CDR1 and CDR2 from the germline V gene are MRHNA and SNTAGT. The CDR3 is CASSERVNTEAFF. The CDR3, as DNA: TGTGCCAGCAGTGAGAGGGTTAACACTGAAGCTTTCTTT.

The chain recombines TRBV10-3 with TRBJ2-2; D may be TRBD2 (5 bases). Trimming cost V 6 bases and J 8 bases, with 10 bases left between them. Germline V gene sequence: CDR1 ENHRY, CDR2 SYGVKD. The CDR3 totals 12 residues. DNA of the CDR3: TGTGCCATCAGGGAGCGGTCGGGGGAGCTGTTTTTT. This translates into CAIRERSGELFF.

The chain joins TRBV3-1 to TRBJ2-1, with 8 bases identical to TRBD2. The germline gives CDR1 LGHDT, CDR2 YNNKEL (reference sequence). The CDR3 covers 16 residues. After removal of 8 bases from V and 5 bases from J, the junction contained 14 bases not matched to a gene. CDR3 protein: CASGRSSGFFDNEQFF. The CDR3 bases are TGTGCCAGCGGGCGGTCTAGCGGGTTTTTCGACAATGAGCAGTTCTTC.

In this sample, this clonotype turned up a few times. The chain employs TRBV20-1 and TRBJ2-1; D gene ambiguous. CDR1 is DFQATT and CDR2 is SNEGSKA in the germline V gene (reference sequence). This CDR3 comprises 10 residues. The V end lost 3 bases, the J end lost 9 bases, and 6 bases lay between the germline ends. The CDR3 sequence: CSARAIEQFF. The CDR3 nucleotides are TGCAGTGCTAGGGCCATTGAGCAGTTCTTC.

The chain joins TRBV9 to TRBJ1-5; TRBD1 agrees at 8 bases. V lost 4 bases, J lost 6 bases, and 9 bases stayed unmatched. The germline CDR1 and CDR2 sequences are SGDLS and YYNGEE. CDR3 length: 15 residues. In DNA, the CDR3 is TGTGCCAGCAGCACAAACGGACAGGGAGGTCAGCCCCAGCATTTT. Protein product: CASSTNGQGGQPQHF.